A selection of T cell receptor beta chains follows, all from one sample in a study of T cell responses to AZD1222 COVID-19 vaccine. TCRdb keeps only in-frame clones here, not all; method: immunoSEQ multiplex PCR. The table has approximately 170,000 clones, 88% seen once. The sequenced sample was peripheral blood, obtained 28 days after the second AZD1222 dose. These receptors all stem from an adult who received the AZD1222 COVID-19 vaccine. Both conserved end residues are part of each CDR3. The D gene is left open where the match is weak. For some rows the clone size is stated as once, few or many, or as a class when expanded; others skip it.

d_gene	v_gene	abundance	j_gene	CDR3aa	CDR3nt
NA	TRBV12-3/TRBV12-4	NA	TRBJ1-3	CASSLSPDTIYF	TGTGCCAGCAGTCTTTCCCCGGACACCATATATTTT
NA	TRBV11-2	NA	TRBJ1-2	CASSLEIGAVGYTF	TGTGCCAGCAGCTTAGAAATCGGGGCGGTGGGCTACACCTTC
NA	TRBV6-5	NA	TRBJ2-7	CASSWSGPLGYEQYF	TGTGCCAGCAGTTGGTCGGGACCCCTCGGGTACGAGCAGTACTTC
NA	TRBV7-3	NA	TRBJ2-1	CASSLIRGTYNEQFF	TGTGCCAGCAGCTTAATCCGGGGGACCTACAATGAGCAGTTCTTC
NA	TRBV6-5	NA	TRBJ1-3	CASRDTTPGNTIYF	TGTGCCAGCAGGGACACTACTCCGGGAAACACCATATATTTT
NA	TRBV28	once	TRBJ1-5	CASSAGGERQPQHF	TGTGCCAGCAGTGCGGGGGGCGAGCGGCAGCCCCAGCATTTT
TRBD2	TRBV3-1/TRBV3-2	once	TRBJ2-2	CASSPRPGTSGGGDTGELFF	TGTGCCAGCAGCCCACGACCTGGGACTAGCGGGGGAGGGGACACCGGGGAGCTGTTTTTT
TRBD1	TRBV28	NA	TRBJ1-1	CASSFLQGSSEAFF	TGTGCCAGCAGTTTTTTACAGGGGTCCTCTGAAGCTTTCTTT
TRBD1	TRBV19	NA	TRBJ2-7	CASSGTGYEQYF	TGTGCCAGTAGCGGGACAGGTTACGAGCAGTACTTC
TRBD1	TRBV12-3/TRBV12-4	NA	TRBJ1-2	CASSSTGGGYTF	TGTGCCAGCAGTTCCACAGGGGGAGGCTACACCTTC
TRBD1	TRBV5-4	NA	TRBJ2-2	CASSLTGASTGELFF	TGTGCCAGCAGCTTGACAGGGGCTAGCACCGGGGAGCTGTTTTTT
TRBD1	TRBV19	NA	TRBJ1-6	CASSDTGGSSPLHF	TGTGCCAGTAGTGATACAGGGGGCAGTTCACCCCTCCACTTT
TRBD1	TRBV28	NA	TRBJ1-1	CASSSGQGSEAFF	TGTGCCAGCAGTTCGGGACAGGGTTCTGAAGCTTTCTTT
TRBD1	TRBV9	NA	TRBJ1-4	CASSDGQATNEKLFF	TGTGCCAGCAGCGACGGACAGGCAACTAATGAAAAACTGTTTTTT
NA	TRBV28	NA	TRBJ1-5	CASHRMGEFNQPQHF	TGTGCCAGCCATAGGATGGGGGAATTTAATCAGCCCCAGCATTTT
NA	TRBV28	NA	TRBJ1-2	CASSFRGVNGYTF	TGTGCCAGCAGTTTCAGGGGCGTGAATGGCTACACCTTC
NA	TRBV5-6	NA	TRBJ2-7	CASSFSLGQSSYEQYF	TGTGCCAGCAGCTTTAGTTTAGGGCAGAGCTCCTACGAGCAGTACTTC
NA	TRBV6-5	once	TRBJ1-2	CASSYSRENYGYTF	TGTGCCAGCAGTTATAGCAGGGAGAATTATGGCTACACCTTC
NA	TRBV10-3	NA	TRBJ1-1	CAISVRDTEAFF	TGTGCCATCAGTGTTAGGGACACTGAAGCTTTCTTT
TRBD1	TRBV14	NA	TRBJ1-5	CASSQGTGAGQPQHF	TGTGCCAGCAGCCAAGGGACAGGGGCGGGACAGCCCCAGCATTTT
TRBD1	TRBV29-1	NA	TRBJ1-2	CSVANIFGTGNGYTF	TGCAGCGTGGCTAATATATTCGGGACAGGTAATGGCTACACCTTC
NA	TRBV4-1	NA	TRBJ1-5	CASSQEGVNQPQHF	TGCGCCAGCAGCCAAGAAGGCGTCAATCAGCCCCAGCATTTT
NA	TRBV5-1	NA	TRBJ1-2	CASSLRPRTVNYGYTF	TGCGCCAGCAGCTTGCGACCCCGGACGGTTAACTATGGCTACACCTTC
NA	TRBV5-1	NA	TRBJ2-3	CASSLVGVRGTDTQYF	TGCGCCAGCAGCTTAGTCGGGGTTAGGGGCACAGATACGCAGTATTTT
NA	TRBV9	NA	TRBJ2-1	CASSVERGAYNEQFF	TGTGCCAGCAGCGTAGAGCGCGGGGCATACAATGAGCAGTTCTTC
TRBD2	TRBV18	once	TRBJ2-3	CASSPRTSGHTDTQYF	TGTGCCAGCTCACCTCGGACTAGCGGCCACACAGATACGCAGTATTTT
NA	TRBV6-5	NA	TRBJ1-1	CASSYGEGTEAFF	TGTGCCAGCAGTTACGGGGAGGGCACTGAAGCTTTCTTT
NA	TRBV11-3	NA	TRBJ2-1	CASSFGYDEQFF	TGTGCCAGCAGCTTTGGTTACGATGAGCAGTTCTTC
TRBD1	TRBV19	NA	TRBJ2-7	CASSSPGQLSSYEQYF	TGTGCCAGTAGTTCTCCGGGACAGCTGAGCTCCTACGAGCAGTACTTC
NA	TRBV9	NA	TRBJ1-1	CASSVAGTGGTEAFF	TGTGCCAGCAGCGTAGCCGGTACGGGGGGGACTGAAGCTTTCTTT
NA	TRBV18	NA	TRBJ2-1	CASSPVLATGIGNEQFF	TGTGCCAGCTCACCAGTACTTGCTACTGGAATCGGGAATGAGCAGTTCTTC
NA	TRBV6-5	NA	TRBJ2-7	CASSYSRGHYEQYF	TGTGCCAGCAGTTACTCCCGGGGGCACTACGAGCAGTACTTC
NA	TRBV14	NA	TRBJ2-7	CASSRSSYEQYF	TGTGCCAGCAGCCGGTCCTCCTACGAGCAGTACTTC
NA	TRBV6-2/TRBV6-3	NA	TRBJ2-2	CASSLGSRELFF	TGTGCCAGCAGTCTCGGGAGCAGGGAGCTGTTTTTT
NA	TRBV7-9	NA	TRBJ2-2	CASSPSGSGGELFF	TGTGCCAGCAGCCCCAGCGGTAGTGGCGGGGAGCTGTTTTTT
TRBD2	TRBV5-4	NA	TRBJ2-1	CASSESGGAFNEQFF	TGTGCCAGCAGCGAAAGCGGGGGGGCCTTCAATGAGCAGTTCTTC
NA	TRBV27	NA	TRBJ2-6	CASSLPQRPGSGANVLTF	TGTGCCAGCAGTTTACCCCAGAGGCCTGGCTCTGGGGCCAACGTCCTGACTTTC
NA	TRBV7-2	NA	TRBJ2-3	CASSLEAGRITDTQYF	TGTGCCAGCAGCTTAGAGGCGGGGCGCATCACAGATACGCAGTATTTT
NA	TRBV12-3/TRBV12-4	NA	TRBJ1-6	CASSFTVSPLHF	TGTGCCAGCAGTTTTACAGTCTCACCCCTCCACTTT
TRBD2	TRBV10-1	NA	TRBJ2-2	CASSPGLGSTGELFF	TGCGCCAGCAGCCCCGGACTAGGTTCCACCGGGGAGCTGTTTTTT
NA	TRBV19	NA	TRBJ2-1	CASSASGETDYNEQFF	TGTGCCAGTAGTGCCTCGGGCGAGACGGACTACAATGAGCAGTTCTTC